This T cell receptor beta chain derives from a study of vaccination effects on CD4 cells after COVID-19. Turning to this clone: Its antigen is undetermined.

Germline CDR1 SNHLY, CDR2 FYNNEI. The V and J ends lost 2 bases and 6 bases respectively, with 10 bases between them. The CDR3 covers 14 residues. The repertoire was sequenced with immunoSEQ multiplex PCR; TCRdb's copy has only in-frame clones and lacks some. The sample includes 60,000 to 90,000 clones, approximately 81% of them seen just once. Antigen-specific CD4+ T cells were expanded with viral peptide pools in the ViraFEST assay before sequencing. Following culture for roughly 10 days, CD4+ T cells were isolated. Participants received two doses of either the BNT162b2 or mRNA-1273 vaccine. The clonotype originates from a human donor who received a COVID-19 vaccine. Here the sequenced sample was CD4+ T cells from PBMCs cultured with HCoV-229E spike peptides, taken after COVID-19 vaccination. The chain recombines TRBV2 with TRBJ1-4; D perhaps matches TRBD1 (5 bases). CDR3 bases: TGTGCCAGCAGTGAATTGACAGTTGATGAAAAACTGTTTTTT. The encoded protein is CASSELTVDEKLFF.